These 14 T cell receptor beta chains came from one sample sequenced in a study of CD8 T cells in ankylosing spondylitis. General study points: A motif of 7 or 8 highly homologous TCR beta variants was seen as apparently characteristic of ankylosing spondylitis blood.

TCRdb itself ran the 5' RACE reads through MiXCR, one entry per CDR3 protein. This sample carries roughly 440,000 distinct CDR3 sequences, 17% of them seen once, and the ten largest clones take around 0.92%. No antigen has been assigned to these receptors. What was sequenced was blood, either unsorted or a sorted T cell fraction (not recorded which). The receptors were gathered from a male donor with ankylosing spondylitis.

The CDR3, as DNA: TGTGCCAGCAGTTTTGGAACCGGCCCCCAGGCCCAGCATTTT. Its protein is CASSFGTGPQAQHF. This sequence joins TRBV12-3 or TRBV12-4 and TRBJ1-5, with no clear D. V lost 3 bases and J 11 bases, leaving 17 bases between the germline ends. The CDR3 runs to 14 residues.

This sequence joins TRBV5-1 and TRBJ1-2; D is undetermined. Per germline, CDR1 SGHRS and CDR2 YFSETQ. The CDR3 is 13 residues long. Trimming stripped 4 bases from V and 2 bases from J, with 9 bases between. DNA of the CDR3: TGCGCCAGCAGCCCTGACATGAACTATGGCTACACCTTC. Translation gives CASSPDMNYGYTF.

A few counts support this clonotype. The chain combines TRBV7-2 with TRBJ2-1, with D possibly being TRBD2 (6 bases). Trimming shortened V by 5 bases and J by 0 bases, and 17 bases separated the two germline ends. CDR3 length equals 17 residues. Germline V gene data show CDR1 as SGHTA and CDR2 as FQGNSA. CDR3 loop: CASSPGWGEPSYNEQFF. DNA for the CDR3: TGTGCCAGCAGCCCGGGATGGGGGGAACCCTCCTACAATGAGCAGTTCTTC.

At least ten counts were recorded for this clonotype. The J gene is TRBJ2-3, the V gene TRBV7-2, with D unclear. CDR1 is SGHTA and CDR2 is FQGNSA in the germline V gene. The V end was cut by 1 base, the J end by 6 bases, with 8 bases between. This CDR3 contains 13 residues. The DNA of the CDR3 is TGTGCCAGCAGCTTAGTCATAAGGGATACGCAGTATTTT. This codes for CASSLVIRDTQYF.

This clonotype has at least ten counts. V is TRBV29-1 and J is TRBJ2-7, with 13 bases matching TRBD2. Germline CDR1 is SQVTM and CDR2 is ANQGSEA. CDR3 length: 14 residues. Trimming removed 6 bases from V and 1 base from J; junction bases left unmatched: 3. The CDR3 coding sequence is TGCAGCGTGAGGACTAGCGGGAGTTCCTACGAGCAGTACTTC. Protein product: CSVRTSGSSYEQYF.

This clonotype was seen more than once but under ten times. The genes are TRBV5-1 and TRBJ2-5, with 7 positions matching TRBD1. J was trimmed by 4 bases and V by 0 bases; bases with no gene match: 6. Germline V gene sequence: CDR1 SGHRS, CDR2 YFSETQ. This CDR3 spans 15 amino acids. The CDR3 is CASSLAGSGGETQYF. CDR3 coding DNA: TGCGCCAGCAGCTTGGCGGGGTCAGGGGGAGAGACCCAGTACTTC.

This clonotype has at least ten counts. The chain combines TRBV7-8 with TRBJ1-1; D might be TRBD1 (5 bases). The germline CDR1 and CDR2 sequences are SGHVS and FQNEAQ. V dropped 3 bases and J dropped 0 bases, with 17 bases sitting between them. This CDR3 is built from 17 residues. CDR3 coding DNA: TGTGCCAGCAGCTTCAATCCCTGGGGGGGACTGAACACTGAAGCTTTCTTT. It is translated as CASSFNPWGGLNTEAFF.

This clonotype was recorded at least ten times. The gene calls are TRBV11-2 and TRBJ2-6; 9 bases map to TRBD1. The CDR3 length is 18 residues. V trimming: 4 bases; J trimming: 2 bases; junction bases outside the gene matches: 9. CDR1 and CDR2 from the germline V gene are SGHAT and FQNNGV. CDR3 sequence (DNA): TGTGCCAGCAGCTCTAAAGGACAGGGGTCGACTGGGGCCAACGTCCTGACTTTC. Translation: CASSSKGQGSTGANVLTF.

This clonotype was counted at least ten times. This chain links TRBV7-3 with TRBJ1-1; possible D gene TRBD1, 6 bases. V was trimmed by 4 bases and J by 0 bases, leaving 9 bases between them. CDR1 is SGHTA, CDR2 FQGTGA, per germline. The CDR3 is made up of 14 amino acids. DNA of the CDR3: TGTGCCAGCAGCTCTACAGGGTTGAACACTGAAGCTTTCTTT. Protein product: CASSSTGLNTEAFF.

This clonotype came up many times. The CDR3 bases are TGCGCCAGCAGCCCCCTTAGCGGGCTCACCTACGAGCAGTACTTC. As protein: CASSPLSGLTYEQYF. This chain links TRBV5-1 with TRBJ2-7, with 7 bases that match TRBD2. The CDR3 has 15 residues. Germline lookup yields CDR1 SGHRS and CDR2 YFSETQ. After removal of 4 bases from V and 2 bases from J, the junction contained 9 bases not matched to a gene.

This clonotype was seen more than once but under ten times. The J gene is TRBJ1-3, the V gene TRBV3-1, with D unclear. This CDR3 region has 12 residues. Germline V lookup: CDR1 LGHDT, CDR2 YNNKEL (reference sequence). With 6 bases removed from V and 1 base from J, the gap between germline ends came to 4 bases. The CDR3 region is CASRRSGNTIYF. The DNA for the CDR3 is TGTGCCAGCAGGAGGTCTGGAAACACCATATATTTT.

This clonotype appeared many times. The chain carries TRBV12-3 or TRBV12-4 and TRBJ2-7; D gene uncertain. The CDR3 extends over 15 amino acids. Deletions cut 3 bases from V and 0 bases from J, with 12 bases between. CDR3 amino acids: CASSFRPDSSYEQYF. The CDR3 nucleotides read TGTGCCAGCAGTTTCCGGCCGGATAGCTCCTACGAGCAGTACTTC.

This clonotype was seen only a few times. The rearrangement uses TRBV18 and TRBJ1-1; 12 positions match TRBD1. Looked up from germline, CDR1 is KGHSH and CDR2 is LQKENI. Unmatched junction bases numbered 6, after V lost 2 bases and J lost 5 bases. The CDR3 runs 16 residues. CDR3 loop: CASSPGTGGLGTEAFF. Written as DNA, the CDR3 is TGTGCCAGCTCACCAGGGACAGGGGGCTTGGGGACTGAAGCTTTCTTT. Combining the CDR3 with reference TRBV18 and TRBJ1-1 gives the whole variable domain NAGVMQNPRHLVRRRGQEARLRCSPMKGHSHVYWYRQLPEEGLKFMVYLQKENIIDESGMPKERFSAEFPKEGPSILRIQQVVRGDSAAYFCASSPGTGGLGTEAFFGQGTRLTVV.

There are a few counts of this clonotype. The gene calls are TRBV20-1 and TRBJ1-5, with TRBD1 as a possible D gene (6 bases). Per the germline V gene, CDR1 is DFQATT and CDR2 is SNEGSKA (reference sequence). Between the trimmed V and J ends, which lost 3 bases and 9 bases, there was a span of 18 bases. The CDR3 runs to 14 residues. CDR3 sequence reads: CSARRGGGGSPQHF. The CDR3 DNA reads as TGCAGTGCTAGGCGGGGGGGTGGGGGCTCGCCCCAGCATTTT.